These 18 T cell receptor beta chains were all obtained from the same sample, sequenced in a study of early T cells in non-severe SARS-CoV-2 infection. One entry per CDR3 protein, called by TCRdb with MiXCR from the 5' RACE reads. The sample includes some 91,000 distinct CDR3 sequences, just under 15% of them seen just once. Sequencing was carried out using whole blood. Receptor source: an adult who was a healthcare worker with PCR-confirmed SARS-CoV-2 infection or an uninfected control (not recorded which).

This clonotype was detected only a few times. The chain carries TRBV3-1 and TRBJ2-1; maybe TRBD1 (5 bases). V was shortened by 1 base and J by 5 bases, with 12 bases between the two germline ends. The CDR3 spans 15 residues. Germline assignment: CDR1 LGHDT and CDR2 YNNKEL (reference sequence). CDR3 nucleotides: TGTGCCAGCAGCCAAGGGTTAGTAGGGGACAATGAGCAGTTCTTC. Its translation is CASSQGLVGDNEQFF.

The chain joins TRBV28 to TRBJ1-5; D gene unclear. Germline V CDR1 and CDR2: MDHEN, SYDVKM. This CDR3 comprises 16 residues. With 5 bases removed from V and 4 bases from J, the gap between germline ends came to 18 bases. The CDR3 DNA follows: TGTGCCAGCAGTCCCCGGCTCCGGGTTAGGAATCAGCCCCAGCATTTT. It encodes CASSPRLRVRNQPQHF.

This clonotype appeared a few times. The rearrangement uses TRBV19 and TRBJ2-7; D is undetermined. The V end lost 3 bases, the J end lost 5 bases, and 11 bases lay between the germline ends. The germline V gene encodes CDR1 LNHDA and CDR2 SQIVND (reference sequence). This CDR3 spans 13 amino acids. The CDR3 DNA reads TGTGCCAGTAGTATTTCTGGTGGGGACGAGCAGTACTTC. Its protein product is CASSISGGDEQYF.

The V gene is TRBV5-6, the J gene TRBJ2-3; D is uncertain. The CDR3 is 11 amino acids. V was trimmed by 4 bases and J by 6 bases, leaving 6 bases between them. Germline-derived CDR1 and CDR2 are SGHDT and YYEEEE. The CDR3 nucleotides are TGTGCCAGCAGCATAGGGGATACGCAGTATTTT. This encodes CASSIGDTQYF.

This chain uses TRBV7-2 with TRBJ2-6; no definite D call. The germline gives CDR1 SGHTA, CDR2 FQGNSA. V was trimmed by 1 base and J by 0 bases, leaving 4 bases between them. This CDR3 is built from 15 residues. The CDR3 DNA reads TGTGCCAGCAGCTTAGGATTCTCTGGGGCCAACGTCCTGACTTTC. Its translation: CASSLGFSGANVLTF.

This clonotype was seen more than once but under ten times. The V gene is TRBV3-1, the J gene TRBJ1-1; D is ambiguous. Between the trimmed V and J ends, which lost 4 bases and 1 base, there was a span of 7 bases. This CDR3 contains 13 residues. Germline assignment: CDR1 LGHDT and CDR2 YNNKEL (reference sequence). The chain's CDR3 is CASSPLGNTEAFF. For the CDR3, the DNA is TGTGCCAGCAGCCCCCTGGGGAACACTGAAGCTTTCTTT.

This clonotype occurred a few times. The chain couples TRBV4-1 to TRBJ2-1; D tentatively reads TRBD1 or TRBD2 (5 bases each). The CDR3 is 16 residues long. Trimming removed 0 bases at V and 8 bases at J, with 17 bases between. The germline CDR1 and CDR2 sequences are MGHRA and YSYEKL. The CDR3 nucleotides are TGCGCCAGCAGCCAAGATGGGACCCCCTCGTTGTATGAGCAGTTCTTC. This sequence encodes CASSQDGTPSLYEQFF.

The sample holds a few counts of this clonotype. The chain joins TRBV9 to TRBJ2-3; D not resolved. V was clipped by 3 bases and J by 2 bases, with 16 bases between them. The germline V gene encodes CDR1 SGDLS and CDR2 YYNGEE. This CDR3 spans 16 amino acids. The CDR3 sequence is CASSGSRVYPTDTQYF. CDR3 coding DNA: TGTGCCAGCAGCGGTAGCCGTGTCTATCCCACAGATACGCAGTATTTT.

This clonotype was seen only a few times. This sequence joins TRBV3-2 and TRBJ2-3; the table's D call, TRBD1, has no DNA check behind it. TRBV3-2 is a pseudogene. This CDR3 has 16 amino acids. The CDR3 sequence is CASSQGGQEAPDTQYF. In nucleotides, the CDR3 is TGTGCCAGCAGCCAAGGAGGACAGGAGGCCCCAGATACGCAGTATTTT.

This clonotype appeared many times. The chain employs TRBV24-1 and TRBJ2-1; D perhaps matches TRBD2 (7 bases). V was shortened by 9 bases and J by 9 bases, with 17 bases between the two germline ends. The CDR3 is 13 residues long. Germline loops: CDR1 KGHDR, CDR2 SFDVKD. The CDR3 region is CATGRAGEGEQFF. CDR3 DNA sequence: TGTGCCACCGGACGGGCAGGGGAGGGTGAGCAGTTCTTC.

This chain connects TRBV5-4 to TRBJ2-7, with 14 bases lining up with TRBD2. Germline V gene data show CDR1 as SGHNT and CDR2 as YYREEE (reference sequence). V lost 5 bases to trimming and J lost 6 bases; unmatched junction nucleotides: 7. The CDR3 consists of 15 residues. The CDR3 coding sequence is TGTGCCAGCAGATCTGGGACTAGCGGGAGTCTCGAGCAGTACTTC. This encodes CASRSGTSGSLEQYF.

This clonotype showed up just a few times. The V call is TRBV4-1, the J call TRBJ2-7, with D perhaps matching TRBD1 (5 bases). Germline assignment: CDR1 MGHRA and CDR2 YSYEKL. V was trimmed by 3 bases and J by 2 bases, leaving 11 bases between them. The CDR3 sequence is 14 residues long. The CDR3 loop is CASSQFDRTYEQYF. Written as DNA, the CDR3 is TGCGCCAGCAGCCAGTTCGACAGAACCTACGAGCAGTACTTC.

A word on this clonotype: Without the conserved terminal phenylalanine or tryptophan, this CDR3 likely stems from a read error. This sequence joins TRBV12-3 or TRBV12-4 and TRBJ1-1; D uncertain. Trimming pared 3 bases from V and 0 bases from J, leaving 5 bases between. The CDR3 is 13 residues long. The CDR3 nucleotides read TGTGCCAGCAGTTTTAGATTGAACACTGAAGCTTTCCTT. Amino acid sequence: CASSFRLNTEAFL.

This clonotype was counted ten times or more. This rearrangement joins TRBV20-1 to TRBJ2-7, with D uncertain. Germline V lookup: CDR1 DFQATT, CDR2 SNEGSKA (reference sequence). The CDR3 has 11 amino acids. Deletions cut 0 bases from V and 10 bases from J, with 10 bases between. The chain's CDR3 is CSAREGYLQYF. In DNA form, the CDR3 reads TGCAGTGCTAGAGAGGGCTACCTACAGTACTTC.

V gene TRBV28 combines with J gene TRBJ1-5; D may be TRBD1 (6 bases). CDR3 length equals 15 residues. Per the germline V gene, CDR1 is MDHEN and CDR2 is SYDVKM. Trimming pared 1 base from V and 7 bases from J, leaving 14 bases between. The CDR3 region has the DNA TGTGCCAGCAGTTTATTGGAGCAGGGGAACCAGCCCCAGCATTTT. Translation: CASSLLEQGNQPQHF.

The V and J genes are TRBV11-3 and TRBJ2-2; TRBD1 aligns across 8 bases. The CDR3 extends over 16 amino acids. The ends lost 5 bases at V and 0 bases at J; junction bases unmatched: 5. Germline V gene lookup returns CDR1 SGHNT and CDR2 YENEEA. The CDR3 sequence is CASSPRQGPNTGELFF. The CDR3 region has the DNA TGTGCCAGCAGCCCGAGACAGGGGCCGAACACCGGGGAGCTGTTTTTT.

This clonotype was seen at least ten times. The chain recombines TRBV14 with TRBJ1-5, with TRBD1 matching over 8 bases. V dropped 3 bases and J dropped 4; count of bases not matched to a gene: 8. Germline loops: CDR1 SGHDN, CDR2 FVKESK. The CDR3 loop spans 16 amino acids. This CDR3 reads CASSHLWTGSNQPQHF. The CDR3 DNA sequence: TGTGCCAGCAGCCACCTTTGGACAGGGAGTAATCAGCCCCAGCATTTT. The complete variable domain, with remaining parts taken from reference TRBV14 and TRBJ1-5, reads EAGVTQFPSHSVIEKGQTVTLRCDPISGHDNLYWYRRVMGKEIKFLLHFVKESKQDESGMPNNRFLAERTGGTYSTLKVQPAELEDSGVYFCASSHLWTGSNQPQHFGDGTRLSIL.

This chain uses TRBV2 with TRBJ1-4; D is unresolved. V was trimmed by 6 bases and J by 7 bases, leaving 15 bases between them. The CDR3 has 14 amino acids. Germline V gives CDR1 SNHLY, CDR2 FYNNEI. The DNA of the CDR3 is TGTGCCAGCAGCGCTGGGGATTGGGCTGAAAAACTGTTTTTT. Translation: CASSAGDWAEKLFF.